This T cell receptor (beta chain) was identified during a study of T cells of healthy individuals. This CDR3 comprises 13 residues. V lost 3 bases to trimming and J lost 3 bases, with 9 bases between them. Germline V gene sequence: CDR1 SGHRS, CDR2 YFSETQ. TCRdb redid the calling of the 5' RACE reads with MiXCR, one entry per CDR3 protein. Of about 96,000 distinct CDR3 sequences listed, under 20% are singletons. The TCR was taken from a human donor in good health. This chain uses TRBV5-1 with TRBJ1-1; D remains unclear. The CDR3 bases are TGCGCCAGCAGCTCAACATGGTACACTGAAGCTTTCTTT. This sequence encodes CASSSTWYTEAFF.